The next 23 T cell receptor beta chains were all read from a single sample in a study of STAT5B mutations in CD4+ large granular lymphocyte leukemia. Generated by immunoSEQ multiplex PCR, the TCRdb table keeps only in-frame clones and is missing some. Of 22,000 or so clones in the sample, about 80% were seen once. Material for sequencing was CD4+ T cells from blood buffy coats. The receptors here all came from a human donor in good health.

J is TRBJ2-5 and V is TRBV28, with D unresolved. Germline CDR1 MDHEN, CDR2 SYDVKM. CDR3 size: 12 residues. Trimming took 3 bases from V and 2 from J, leaving 4 bases between them. The CDR3 DNA reads as TGTGCCAGCAGTTTCTTTCAAGAGACCCAGTACTTC. Its translation: CASSFFQETQYF.

The rearrangement links TRBV5-8 to TRBJ2-7; D is unclear. V dropped 3 bases and J dropped 2 bases, with 6 bases sitting between them. This CDR3 region has 12 residues. Per germline, CDR1 SGHTS and CDR2 YDEGEE. CDR3: CASSSRPYEQYF. The CDR3 DNA sequence: TGTGCCAGCAGCTCTCGGCCCTACGAGCAGTACTTC.

The V call is TRBV5-5, the J call TRBJ2-7; 9 bases map to TRBD1. Trimming at V came to 4 bases and at J to 0 bases, leaving 11 bases not matched to a gene. Germline V gene lookup returns CDR1 SGHKS and CDR2 YYEKEE (reference sequence). The CDR3 totals 17 residues. The CDR3 nucleotides read TGTGCCAGCAGCCCCATAGAAGGACAGGGGTCCTCCTACGAGCAGTACTTC. Encoded protein: CASSPIEGQGSSYEQYF.

The chain carries TRBV9 and TRBJ2-1; D possibly matches TRBD1 or TRBD2 (5 bases each). CDR3 size: 15 residues. V lost 0 bases to trimming and J lost 4 bases, with 11 bases between them. CDR1 is SGDLS and CDR2 is YYNGEE in the germline V gene. CDR3 nucleotide sequence: TGTGCCAGCAGCGTAGGGCAGGGAGTGTACAATGAGCAGTTCTTC. Encoded protein: CASSVGQGVYNEQFF. The full variable domain, its missing parts supplied by reference TRBV9 and TRBJ2-1, is DSGVTQTPKHLITATGQRVTLRCSPRSGDLSVYWYQQSLDQGLQFLIQYYNGEERAKGNILERFSAQQFPDLHSELNLSSLELGDSALYFCASSVGQGVYNEQFFGPGTRLTVL.

The genes are TRBV21-1 and TRBJ2-3; the table's D call, TRBD2, was not checked against the DNA. TRBV21-1 is annotated as a pseudogene. CDR3 length: 15 residues. The CDR3 sequence: CASSKTSGVTDTQYF. CDR3 DNA sequence: TGTGCCAGCAGCAAGACTAGCGGGGTCACAGATACGCAGTATTTT.

V and J are TRBV10-1 and TRBJ2-1, with D tentatively TRBD2 (5 bases). Germline V lookup: CDR1 WNHNN, CDR2 SYGVQD (reference sequence). V was trimmed by 0 bases and J by 6 bases, leaving 12 bases between them. The CDR3 totals 15 residues. The CDR3: CASSESQNRGNEQFF. In DNA, the CDR3 is TGCGCCAGCAGTGAGTCGCAAAACCGGGGCAATGAGCAGTTCTTC.

This chain uses TRBV4-3 with TRBJ2-6; D is possibly TRBD1 or TRBD2 (6 bases each). From germline, CDR1 is LGHNA and CDR2 YSLEER. The CDR3 is made up of 20 amino acids. Trimming removed 3 bases from V and 0 bases from J, with 21 bases in between. CDR3 in amino acids: CASSQFYRDSLISGANVLTF. The DNA of the CDR3 is TGCGCCAGCAGCCAGTTTTACAGGGACTCCCTGATCTCTGGGGCCAACGTCCTGACTTTC.

The chain is built from TRBV11-2 and TRBJ2-1; no reliable D call. CDR1 SGHAT and CDR2 FQNNGV come from the germline V gene. V was pared by 4 bases and J by 9 bases, with 7 bases between. The CDR3 sequence is 11 residues long. DNA of the CDR3: TGTGCCAGCAGCTCCCCCGGTGAGCAGTTCTTC. Translation gives CASSSPGEQFF. Variable domain in full (rest from reference TRBV11-2 and TRBJ2-1): EAGVAQSPRYKIIEKRQSVAFWCNPISGHATLYWYQQILGQGPKLLIQFQNNGVVDDSQLPKDRFSAERLKGVDSTLKIQPAKLEDSAVYLCASSSPGEQFFGPGTRLTVL.

The rearrangement uses TRBV11-2 and TRBJ1-1; 12 nucleotides line up with TRBD1. This CDR3 is built from 16 residues. Germline V lookup: CDR1 SGHAT, CDR2 FQNNGV. With V trimmed by 5 bases and J by 0 bases, 4 bases remained unmatched. The CDR3 here is CASSQGQGAMNTEAFF. For the CDR3, the DNA is TGTGCCAGCAGCCAGGGACAGGGGGCGATGAACACTGAAGCTTTCTTT.

The genes are TRBV4-3 and TRBJ2-5, with D perhaps TRBD1 (5 bases). Trimming took 1 base from V and 5 from J, leaving 8 bases between them. This CDR3 has 13 amino acids. Germline-derived CDR1 and CDR2 are LGHNA and YSLEER. The CDR3 DNA reads as TGCGCCAGCAGCCAAGTTGGGGCGGAGACCCAGTACTTC. Protein sequence: CASSQVGAETQYF.

V gene TRBV7-3 combines with J gene TRBJ2-3, with D uncertain. V lost 4 bases and J lost 1, with 6 bases in between. This CDR3 region has 13 residues. Germline loops: CDR1 SGHTA, CDR2 FQGTGA. CDR3 coding DNA: TGTGCCAGCAGCTCCTATGGCACAGATACGCAGTATTTT. Translated, it gives CASSSYGTDTQYF.

The rearrangement uses TRBV6-5 and TRBJ1-2; D is uncertain. Germline V lookup: CDR1 MNHEY, CDR2 SVGAGI. The CDR3 runs to 13 residues. Trimming took off 1 base at V and 7 bases at J, with 10 bases between the two ends. The CDR3 DNA reads TGTGCCAGCAGTTACTTTCGAGGGTCTGGCTACACCTTC. Protein sequence: CASSYFRGSGYTF.

The chain uses TRBV7-2 and TRBJ2-2, with a weak D call TRBD2 (7 bases). Per the germline V gene, CDR1 is SGHTA and CDR2 is FQGNSA. The V end lost 5 bases, the J end lost 6 bases, and 16 bases lay between the germline ends. The CDR3 has 15 residues. CDR3 region: CASSLGGGSAGELFF. The DNA of the CDR3 is TGTGCCAGCAGCCTAGGGGGGGGTTCCGCCGGGGAGCTGTTTTTT.

This clone qualifies as medium-sized. V is TRBV7-2 and J is TRBJ2-3; TRBD1 might be the D (5 bases). The V end lost 3 bases, the J end lost 5 bases, and 6 bases lay between the germline ends. Looked up from germline, CDR1 is SGHTA and CDR2 is FQGNSA. The length of the CDR3 is 12 residues. The CDR3 DNA reads TGTGCCAGCAGCTTGCAGGGAGATACGCAGTATTTT. Its translation is CASSLQGDTQYF.

V usage is TRBV15 and J usage is TRBJ1-4; the D gene is possibly TRBD1 (6 bases). V lost 0 bases, J lost 6 bases, and 14 bases lay in between. Germline CDR1 is LNHNV and CDR2 is YYDKDF (reference sequence). There are 16 residues in the CDR3. Here the CDR3 reads CATSRDPGAIDEKLFF. CDR3 coding DNA: TGTGCCACCAGCAGAGATCCAGGGGCTATAGATGAAAAACTGTTTTTT.

The rearrangement joins TRBV28 to TRBJ2-1; 10 bases align to TRBD2. The J segment lost 4 bases and the V segment lost 8 bases, leaving 14 bases of the junction unmatched. Germline lookup yields CDR1 MDHEN and CDR2 SYDVKM. The CDR3 loop spans 17 amino acids. CDR3 protein: CASHNQASGGSYNEQFF. CDR3 DNA: TGTGCCAGCCACAACCAGGCTAGCGGGGGCAGTTACAATGAGCAGTTCTTC. Filled out from reference TRBV28 and TRBJ2-1, the complete variable domain reads DVKVTQSSRYLVKRTGEKVFLECVQDMDHENMFWYRQDPGLGLRLIYFSYDVKMKEKGDIPEGYSVSREKKERFSLILESASTNQTSMYLCASHNQASGGSYNEQFFGPGTRLTVL.

The chain recombines TRBV6-5 with TRBJ2-7, with D possibly being TRBD2 (5 bases). V was pared by 5 bases and J by 7 bases, with 18 bases between. This CDR3 has 14 residues. Per germline, CDR1 MNHEY and CDR2 SVGAGI. CDR3 nucleotides: TGTGCCAGCAGTAAGGCGACGGGGTTGAGGGAGCAGTACTTC. Encoded protein: CASSKATGLREQYF.

V is TRBV29-1 and J is TRBJ1-1; D not resolved. The CDR3 spans 12 residues. Trimming removed 5 bases at V and 1 base at J, with 8 bases between. In germline, CDR1 is SQVTM, CDR2 ANQGSEA. DNA of the CDR3: TGCAGCGTTCAGGAGGGGAACACTGAAGCTTTCTTT. Translated: CSVQEGNTEAFF.

The V call is TRBV28, the J call TRBJ2-7, with 14 bases aligning to TRBD2. CDR3 length: 17 amino acids. Germline V lookup: CDR1 MDHEN, CDR2 SYDVKM. Trimming at V came to 5 bases and at J to 3 bases, leaving 9 bases not matched to a gene. CDR3 region: CASSLHGLAGGYYEQYF. For the CDR3, the DNA is TGTGCCAGCAGTCTGCATGGACTAGCGGGGGGCTACTACGAGCAGTACTTC.

The genes are TRBV7-8 and TRBJ2-3; D is perhaps TRBD2 (6 bases). The CDR3 has 15 amino acids. Deletions cut 6 bases from V and 4 bases from J, with 17 bases between. The V gene's germline CDR1 is SGHVS and CDR2 FQNEAQ. The CDR3 region is CASSPRGGVADTQYF. The CDR3 DNA follows: TGTGCCAGCAGTCCCCGGGGCGGGGTAGCAGATACGCAGTATTTT.

V usage is TRBV18 and J usage is TRBJ2-7, with TRBD1 as a possible D gene (6 bases). Germline assignment: CDR1 KGHSH and CDR2 LQKENI. This CDR3 comprises 13 residues. The V end lost 1 base, the J end lost 5 bases, and 9 bases lay between the germline ends. The CDR3: CASSPRDNNEQYF. The CDR3 coding sequence is TGTGCCAGCTCACCACGGGACAATAACGAGCAGTACTTC.

The V and J genes are TRBV7-2 and TRBJ2-1; 9 bases fit TRBD1. V trimming: 1 base; J trimming: 14 bases; junction bases outside the gene matches: 3. The CDR3 contains 12 residues. CDR1 and CDR2 (germline): SGHTA, FQGNSA. In DNA, the CDR3 is TGTGCCAGCAGCTTAGATACAGGGGGCAAGTTCTTC. Its translation: CASSLDTGGKFF.

The V and J genes are TRBV28 and TRBJ2-5; 9 bases line up with TRBD2. The last part of the DNA fits TRBJ2-7 better; the J call may be wrong. The V gene's germline CDR1 is MDHEN and CDR2 SYDVKM. The CDR3 sequence is 14 residues long. The CDR3 loop reads CASTLSGRNHEQYF. CDR3 DNA sequence: TGTGCCAGCACCCTGAGCGGGAGGAACCACGAGCAGTACTTC.